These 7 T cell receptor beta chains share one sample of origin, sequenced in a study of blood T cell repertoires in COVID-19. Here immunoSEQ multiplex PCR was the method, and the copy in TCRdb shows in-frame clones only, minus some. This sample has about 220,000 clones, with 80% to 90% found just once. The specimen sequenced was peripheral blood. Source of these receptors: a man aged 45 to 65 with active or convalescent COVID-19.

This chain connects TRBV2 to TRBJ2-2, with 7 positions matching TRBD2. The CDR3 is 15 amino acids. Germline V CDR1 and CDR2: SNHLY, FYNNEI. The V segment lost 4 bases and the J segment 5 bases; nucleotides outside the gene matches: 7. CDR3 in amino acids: CASSGRLAVTGELFF. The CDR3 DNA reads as TGTGCCAGCAGTGGAAGACTAGCCGTTACCGGGGAGCTGTTTTTT.

In DNA, the CDR3 is TGTGCCATCAGTGAGTCTCTGTCCTCACGTAAAACAGGGGCGGTGTACGAGCAGTACTTC. This codes for CAISESLSSRKTGAVYEQYF. V is TRBV10-3 and J is TRBJ2-7; TRBD1 matches at 7 bases. V shed 0 bases and J 4 bases; nucleotides not matched to a gene: 21. The CDR3 length is 20 residues. Germline CDR1 is ENHRY and CDR2 is SYGVKD.

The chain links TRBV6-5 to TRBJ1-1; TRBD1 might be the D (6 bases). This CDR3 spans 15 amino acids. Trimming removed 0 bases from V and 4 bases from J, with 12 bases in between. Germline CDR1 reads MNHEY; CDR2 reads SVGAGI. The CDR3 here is CASSYSQGMFTEAFF. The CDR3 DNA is TGTGCCAGCAGTTACTCACAGGGAATGTTCACTGAAGCTTTCTTT.

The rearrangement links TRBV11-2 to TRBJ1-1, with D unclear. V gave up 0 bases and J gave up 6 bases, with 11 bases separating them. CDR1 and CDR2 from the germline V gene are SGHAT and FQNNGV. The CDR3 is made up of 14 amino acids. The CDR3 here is CASSLEGRAPEAFF. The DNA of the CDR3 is TGTGCCAGCAGCTTAGAAGGGAGGGCGCCTGAAGCTTTCTTT.

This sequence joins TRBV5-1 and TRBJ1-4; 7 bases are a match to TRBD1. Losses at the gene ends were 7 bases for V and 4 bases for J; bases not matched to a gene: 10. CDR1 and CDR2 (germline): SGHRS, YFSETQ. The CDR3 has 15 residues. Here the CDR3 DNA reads TGCGCCAGCGGGCCTTGGGGGACAGATAATGAAAAACTGTTTTTT. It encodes CASGPWGTDNEKLFF.

Here the CDR3 reads CASSLSTGEGSGANVLTF. CDR3 coding DNA: TGTGCCAGCTCACTTTCGACAGGGGAGGGCTCTGGGGCCAACGTCCTGACTTTC. The genes are TRBV18 and TRBJ2-6, with D maybe TRBD1 (8 bases). The CDR3 is made up of 18 amino acids. The ends were cut back, 4 bases at V and 0 bases at J, with 16 bases in the middle. In germline, CDR1 is KGHSH, CDR2 LQKENI. The entire variable domain, with the rest obtained from reference TRBV18 and TRBJ2-6, is as follows: NAGVMQNPRHLVRRRGQEARLRCSPMKGHSHVYWYRQLPEEGLKFMVYLQKENIIDESGMPKERFSAEFPKEGPSILRIQQVVRGDSAAYFCASSLSTGEGSGANVLTFGAGSRLTVL.

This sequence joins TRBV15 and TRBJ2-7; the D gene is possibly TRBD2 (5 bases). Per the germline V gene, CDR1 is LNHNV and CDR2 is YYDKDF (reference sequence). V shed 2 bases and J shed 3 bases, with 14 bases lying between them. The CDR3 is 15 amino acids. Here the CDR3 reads CATSRRASDYYEQYV. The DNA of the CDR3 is TGTGCCACCAGCAGAAGGGCCTCAGACTACTACGAGCAGTACGTC.